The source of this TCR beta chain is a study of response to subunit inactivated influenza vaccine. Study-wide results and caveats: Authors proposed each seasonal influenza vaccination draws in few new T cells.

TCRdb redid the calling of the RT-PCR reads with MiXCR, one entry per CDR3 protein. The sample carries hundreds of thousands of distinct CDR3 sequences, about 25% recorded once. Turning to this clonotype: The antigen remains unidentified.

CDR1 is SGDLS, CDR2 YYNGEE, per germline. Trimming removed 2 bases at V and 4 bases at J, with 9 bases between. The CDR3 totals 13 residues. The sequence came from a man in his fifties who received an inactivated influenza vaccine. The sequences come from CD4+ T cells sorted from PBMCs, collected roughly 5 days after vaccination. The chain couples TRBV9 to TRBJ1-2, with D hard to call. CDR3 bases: TGTGCCAGCAGCGTTTATATTTCCTATGGCTACACCTTC. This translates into CASSVYISYGYTF.